Listed below are T cell receptor beta chains from one sample, sequenced in a study of blood T cell repertoires in COVID-19. Libraries were prepared by immunoSEQ multiplex PCR; TCRdb keeps only in-frame clonotypes and omits some of them. The data show under 65,000 clones, 75% to 90% seen once. The sample consisted of peripheral blood. Source of these receptors: a man aged 55 to 69 with acute or convalescent COVID-19. Both conserved end residues are part of each CDR3. D genes are given only for firm matches. Clone size is not always given. Where it is, it says once, few, many or a class for expanded clones.

D gene	clone size	V gene	J gene	CDR3 protein	CDR3 DNA
TRBD2	-	TRBV19	TRBJ2-1	CASSLRGPGLAGTSSYNEQFF	TGTGCCAGTAGTCTCAGGGGGCCGGGACTAGCGGGTACAAGCTCCTACAATGAGCAGTTCTTC
-	-	TRBV27	TRBJ2-7	CASSLWGEIGYEQYF	TGTGCCAGCAGTTTATGGGGGGAAATTGGGTACGAGCAGTACTTC
-	-	TRBV18	TRBJ1-1	CASSPAGRNTEAFF	TGTGCCAGCTCACCAGCGGGACGGAACACTGAAGCTTTCTTT
-	-	TRBV4-1	TRBJ2-2	CASSLGQTNTGELFF	TGCGCCAGCAGCCTAGGACAGACGAACACCGGGGAGCTGTTTTTT
TRBD2	-	TRBV7-2	TRBJ2-7	CASSLAGTSGVPYEQYF	TGTGCCAGCAGCTTAGCAGGGACTAGCGGGGTCCCCTACGAGCAGTACTTC
-	-	TRBV7-9	TRBJ2-3	CASSLALTDTQYF	TGTGCCAGCAGCTTAGCTCTAACGGATACGCAGTATTTT
TRBD1	few	TRBV23-1	TRBJ1-2	CASSLGQGTYTF	TGCGCCAGCAGTCTAGGACAGGGGACCTACACCTTC
-	-	TRBV2	TRBJ1-2	CASSQSGSGPYGYTF	TGTGCCAGCAGCCAGTCCGGGAGTGGACCCTATGGCTACACCTTC
-	once	TRBV29-1	TRBJ2-5	CSAYSDRFQETQYF	TGCAGCGCCTATTCCGACAGGTTTCAAGAGACCCAGTACTTC
TRBD2	-	TRBV27	TRBJ2-1	CASSLGTSGGARGNEQFF	TGTGCCAGCAGTCTTGGGACTAGCGGGGGGGCCAGGGGCAATGAGCAGTTCTTC
-	-	TRBV27	TRBJ2-7	CASRYTGGLYEQYF	TGTGCCAGCAGGTATACTGGAGGGCTCTACGAGCAGTACTTC
-	-	TRBV11-1	TRBJ2-7	CASSLGGISYEQYF	TGTGCCAGCAGCTTAGGAGGAATCTCCTACGAGCAGTACTTC
-	-	TRBV5-1	TRBJ2-6	CASRRDSGANVLTF	TGCGCCAGCAGGCGGGACTCTGGGGCCAACGTCCTGACTTTC
TRBD2	once	TRBV6-6	TRBJ2-1	CASSYGGGTNEQFF	TGTGCCAGCAGTTACGGCGGGGGAACCAATGAGCAGTTCTTC
-	-	TRBV11-3	TRBJ2-5	CASSLTEETQYF	TGTGCCAGCAGCTTAACAGAAGAGACCCAGTACTTC
-	-	TRBV15	TRBJ2-7	CATSRDRERDNEQYF	TGTGCCACCAGCAGAGATCGGGAAAGGGATAACGAGCAGTACTTC
-	-	TRBV6-1	TRBJ1-1	CASSEQGGSTEAFF	TGTGCCAGCAGTGAACAGGGTGGAAGCACTGAAGCTTTCTTT
-	-	TRBV9	TRBJ1-3	CASSGGLSGNTIYF	TGTGCCAGCAGCGGAGGGCTCTCTGGAAACACCATATATTTT
TRBD1	once	TRBV11-2	TRBJ2-7	CASSSLRDRGNHEQYF	TGTGCCAGCAGCTCCCTCCGGGACAGGGGGAACCACGAGCAGTACTTC
TRBD1	-	TRBV6-5	TRBJ2-7	CASTYSGTGGYEQYF	TGTGCCAGCACCTACTCCGGGACAGGGGGCTACGAGCAGTACTTC
TRBD2	-	TRBV19	TRBJ2-7	CASSILAGSGEQYF	TGTGCCAGTAGTATCTTAGCGGGGTCGGGGGAGCAGTACTTC
TRBD1	-	TRBV28	TRBJ2-7	CASYTLRDRGSEQYF	TGTGCCAGCTATACTCTCCGGGACAGGGGTAGCGAGCAGTACTTC
TRBD1	once	TRBV7-2	TRBJ1-4	CASSYQGANNEKLFF	TGTGCCAGCAGCTACCAGGGGGCAAATAATGAAAAACTGTTTTTT
-	-	TRBV18	TRBJ1-1	CASSPPANTEAFF	TGTGCCAGCTCACCACCAGCGAACACTGAAGCTTTCTTT
TRBD1	-	TRBV10-3	TRBJ1-2	CAISESQGALNGYTF	TGTGCCATCAGTGAGTCGCAGGGGGCGCTTAATGGCTACACCTTC
TRBD1	once	TRBV5-6	TRBJ1-2	CASSLDMTGVGYTF	TGTGCCAGCAGCTTGGACATGACAGGGGTCGGCTACACCTTC
-	-	TRBV4-3	TRBJ1-6	CASSQWPAGDNSPLHF	TGCGCCAGCAGCCAGTGGCCGGCGGGCGATAATTCACCCCTCCACTTT